These 28 T cell receptor beta chains were all obtained from the same sample, sequenced in a study of molecular identifiers for immune sequencing clone quantification. TCRdb reprocessed the PCR reads with MiXCR, giving one entry per CDR3 protein. This sample has about 640,000 distinct CDR3 sequences; just under 20% occur once, and the top ten carry around 0.86%. The material sequenced was naive CD8+ T cells from blood, with Jurkat cell RNA spiked in. Subset indicated: FACS-sorted CD8+CD4-CCR7+CD45RA+ naive T cells. The source is a human donor in good health. Some libraries in this study had Jurkat cell RNA spiked in.

With regard to this clonotype: A much larger clone is a single base away; this may be a read error. CDR3 sequence (DNA): TGCGCCGGCAGCCAGCGGAGATATAATGAAAAACTGTTTTTT. It codes for CAGSQRRYNEKLFF. V is TRBV4-3 and J is TRBJ1-4; unclear D gene. Germline V gene lookup returns CDR1 LGHNA and CDR2 YSLEER. CDR3 length: 14 amino acids.

About this clonotype: A much larger clone differs by one base, so this may be a read error. This chain joins TRBV29-1 and TRBJ2-7; no firm D call. The germline CDR1 and CDR2 sequences are SQVTM and ANQGSEA. This CDR3 is built from 14 residues. The CDR3 DNA reads TGCAGCGTGCTTATAGATGAGAGCTTGTACGAGCAGCACTTC. As protein: CSVLIDESLYEQHF.

This clonotype was recorded at least ten times. The chain couples TRBV28 to TRBJ2-3, with D possibly called TRBD1 or TRBD2 (5 bases each). The germline gives CDR1 MDHEN, CDR2 SYDVKM. Trimming cost V 10 bases and J 4 bases, with 24 bases left between them. The CDR3 consists of 16 residues. Here the CDR3 DNA reads TGTGCCACCGAGAACCGGGACGGCCAGTCCTCAGATACGCAGTATTTT. Amino acids: CATENRDGQSSDTQYF.

This clonotype was counted many times. V usage is TRBV6-4 and J usage is TRBJ2-7, with D possibly matching TRBD2 (6 bases). Trimming removed 8 bases from V and 0 bases from J, with 14 bases in between. From germline, CDR1 is MRHNA and CDR2 SNTAGT. CDR3 length equals 14 residues. The CDR3 here is CASSGAGSSYEQYF. The CDR3 DNA sequence: TGTGCCAGCTCCGGCGCGGGGAGCTCCTACGAGCAGTACTTC.

This clonotype was counted many times. J is TRBJ2-5 and V is TRBV3-1; D might be TRBD1 or TRBD2, each matching 5 bases. The CDR3 length is 14 residues. Germline V gives CDR1 LGHDT, CDR2 YNNKEL (reference sequence). Trimming left V 4 bases short and J 6 bases short, with 15 bases between. The CDR3 spells CASSPGTVKKTQYF. CDR3 sequence (DNA): TGTGCCAGCAGCCCCGGGACGGTCAAGAAGACCCAGTACTTC.

This chain connects TRBV7-9 to TRBJ2-7; D is unclear. This CDR3 spans 14 amino acids. CDR1 SEHNR and CDR2 FQNEAQ come from the germline V gene (reference sequence). V lost 5 bases, J lost 0 bases, and 11 bases lay in between. The CDR3 reads CASSPPGLSYEQYF. CDR3 sequence (DNA): TGTGCCAGCAGCCCCCCTGGCCTCTCCTACGAGCAGTACTTC. The complete variable domain, with remaining parts taken from reference TRBV7-9 and TRBJ2-7, reads DTGVSQNPRHKITKRGQNVTFRCDPISEHNRLYWYRQTLGQGPEFLTYFQNEAQLEKSRLLSDRFSAERPKGSFSTLEIQRTEQGDSAMYLCASSPPGLSYEQYFGPGTRLTVT.

This clonotype was detected many times. The CDR3 bases are TGCGCCAGCAGCCAAGATGGGGTAGACGACACTGAAGCTTTCTTT. It yields the protein CASSQDGVDDTEAFF. V usage is TRBV4-1 and J usage is TRBJ1-1, with no clear D. V lost 0 bases to trimming and J lost 3 bases, with 11 bases between them. The germline gives CDR1 MGHRA, CDR2 YSYEKL. The CDR3 runs 15 residues.

This clonotype came up a few times. The chain links TRBV11-1 to TRBJ2-3, with 9 nucleotides matching TRBD2. The CDR3 contains 15 residues. Germline V lookup: CDR1 SGHAT, CDR2 FQDESV (reference sequence). The J segment lost 6 bases and the V segment lost 5 bases, leaving 9 bases of the junction unmatched. The CDR3 sequence is CASSERLAVVDTQYF. Here the CDR3 DNA reads TGTGCCAGCAGCGAAAGACTAGCGGTGGTGGATACGCAGTATTTT.

This clonotype was observed at least ten times. The chain uses TRBV30 and TRBJ2-2; tentatively, D is TRBD1 (5 bases). The V gene lost 0 bases and the J gene lost 0 bases, with 20 bases spanning the gap. The CDR3 consists of 19 residues. Germline V gives CDR1 GTSNPN, CDR2 SVGIG (reference sequence). The CDR3 here is CAWSVQSQGANSNTGELFF. The DNA for the CDR3 is TGTGCCTGGAGTGTACAAAGCCAGGGTGCAAATTCGAACACCGGGGAGCTGTTTTTT.

The chain has TRBV27 and TRBJ1-6; D ambiguous. Per germline, CDR1 MNHEY and CDR2 SMNVEV (reference sequence). CDR3 length equals 15 residues. The V end was cut by 2 bases, the J end by 6 bases, with 11 bases between. The CDR3 DNA sequence: TGTGCCAGCAGTTTAGGGTGGGATGGTAATTCACCCCTCCACTTT. It yields the protein CASSLGWDGNSPLHF.

For this clonotype: It may be a read error: a sequence one base away is much more abundant. The chain joins TRBV5-8 to TRBJ2-1, with 8 bases fitting TRBD1. The CDR3 length is 15 residues. CDR1 is SGHTS, CDR2 YDEGEE, per germline. V lost 4 bases, J lost 9 bases, and 12 bases stayed unmatched. The CDR3 DNA sequence: TGTGCCAGCAGCCTTGGGACAGGTCGGCCCTCTGAGCAGTTCTTC. Translating gives CASSLGTGRPSEQFF.

The J gene is TRBJ1-6, the V gene TRBV28; tentative D call: TRBD1 (5 bases). This CDR3 spans 17 amino acids. Germline V gives CDR1 MDHEN, CDR2 SYDVKM. V was cut by 1 base and J by 4 bases, with 14 bases left in between. The CDR3 sequence is CASSLSPKWGYNSPLHF. Written as DNA, the CDR3 is TGTGCCAGCAGTTTATCCCCAAAGTGGGGGTATAATTCACCCCTCCACTTT.

As regards this clonotype: This may be a read error: a much more frequent sequence differs by one nucleotide. The final CDR3 position lacks the conserved phenylalanine or tryptophan, pointing to a likely read error. The chain employs TRBV6-5 and TRBJ1-5; TRBD1 aligns across 8 bases. The ends lost 6 bases at V and 9 bases at J; junction bases unmatched: 7. Germline loops: CDR1 MNHEY, CDR2 SVGAGI. The CDR3 consists of 13 residues. The CDR3: CASRTQGATPQHL. CDR3 bases: TGTGCCAGCAGAACTCAGGGGGCGACGCCCCAGCATCTT.

At least ten counts were recorded for this clonotype. The chain links TRBV4-3 to TRBJ2-5, with 7 positions matching TRBD2. J gave up 2 bases and V 4 bases, and 10 bases lay outside the gene matches. The CDR3 covers 16 residues. Per the germline V gene, CDR1 is LGHNA and CDR2 is YSLEER. The CDR3 protein is CASSPNYSGLQETQYF. The CDR3 DNA reads as TGCGCCAGCAGCCCTAATTATAGCGGGTTACAAGAGACCCAGTACTTC.

The chain carries TRBV28 and TRBJ2-1; D is unclear. The CDR3 has 16 residues. V was cut by 6 bases and J by 5 bases, with 20 bases left in between. Germline assignment: CDR1 MDHEN and CDR2 SYDVKM. The CDR3 coding sequence is TGTGCCAGCAGACTCCCACCCCGGAGCGTAAACAATGAGCAGTTCTTC. Amino acid sequence: CASRLPPRSVNNEQFF.

The sample holds many counts of this clonotype. The rearrangement joins TRBV7-3 to TRBJ2-1; D call uncertain. Germline V gene data show CDR1 as SGHTA and CDR2 as FQGTGA. V lost 4 bases and J lost 9, with 13 bases in between. CDR3 size: 13 residues. The CDR3 coding sequence is TGTGCCAGCAGCTCGAACTCATGGGGTGAGCAGTTCTTC. Residues: CASSSNSWGEQFF. Drawing the rest from reference TRBV7-3 and TRBJ2-1, the complete variable domain is GAGVSQTPSNKVTEKGKYVELRCDPISGHTALYWYRQSLGQGPEFLIYFQGTGAADDSGLPNDRFFAVRPEGSVSTLKIQRTERGDSAVYLCASSSNSWGEQFFGPGTRLTVL.

This clonotype was detected many times. The chain is built from TRBV6-5 and TRBJ2-7; TRBD2 agrees at 9 bases. The CDR3 is 16 residues long. Germline V gene data show CDR1 as MNHEY and CDR2 as SVGAGI. The trim removed 2 bases at V and 2 bases at J, leaving 7 bases unmatched. The CDR3: CASSYGAGGSTYEQYF. The CDR3 DNA reads as TGTGCCAGCAGTTACGGGGCGGGAGGGTCAACCTACGAGCAGTACTTC.

At least ten counts were recorded for this clonotype. The gene calls are TRBV19 and TRBJ2-4; possible D gene TRBD2, 6 bases. Looked up from germline, CDR1 is LNHDA and CDR2 is SQIVND (reference sequence). Trimming removed 6 bases from V and 3 bases from J, with 15 bases in between. The CDR3 is made up of 15 amino acids. In nucleotides, the CDR3 is TGTGCCAGTAGCCTTCAGGGACTCTTCAAAAACATTCAGTACTTC. This codes for CASSLQGLFKNIQYF.

The chain has TRBV7-8 and TRBJ2-7; D is unresolved. Trimming shortened V by 5 bases and J by 7 bases, and 9 bases separated the two germline ends. The CDR3 is 11 residues long. CDR1 SGHVS and CDR2 FQNEAQ come from the germline V gene. The CDR3 nucleotides read TGTGCCAGCAGCGACATGAAGGAGCAGTACTTC. Residues: CASSDMKEQYF. Together with reference TRBV7-8 and TRBJ2-7, the CDR3 gives the full variable domain: GAGVSQSPRYKVAKRGQDVALRCDPISGHVSLFWYQQALGQGPEFLTYFQNEAQLDKSGLPSDRFFAERPEGSVSTLKIQRTQQEDSAVYLCASSDMKEQYFGPGTRLTVT.

As concerns this clonotype: A clone one base away is much larger, so this may be a read error. The chain employs TRBV24-1 and TRBJ1-4; D is undetermined. V was cut by 1 base and J by 12 bases, with 8 bases left in between. CDR1 KGHDR and CDR2 SFDVKD come from the germline V gene. CDR3 length: 12 residues. The DNA for the CDR3 is TGTGCCACCAGTGATTTTGGCGAAGAACTGTTTTTT. Translated: CATSDFGEELFF.

This clonotype was detected many times. This chain joins TRBV27 and TRBJ1-5; D is uncertain. Germline CDR1 and CDR2: MNHEY and SMNVEV (reference sequence). This CDR3 has 14 amino acids. V gave up 4 bases and J gave up 4 bases, with 11 bases separating them. CDR3 DNA sequence: TGTGCCAGCAGTTACGGGAGGACGAATCAGCCCCAGCATTTT. This gives the protein CASSYGRTNQPQHF.

This clonotype was recorded many times. This chain joins TRBV30 and TRBJ1-2; 12 nucleotides line up with TRBD1. V lost 2 bases to trimming and J lost 7 bases; unmatched junction nucleotides: 5. The germline gives CDR1 GTSNPN, CDR2 SVGIG (reference sequence). The CDR3 extends over 14 amino acids. CDR3 in amino acids: CAWSHGTGGGGYTF. CDR3 nucleotides: TGTGCCTGGAGTCACGGGACAGGGGGCGGTGGCTACACCTTC.

This clonotype was seen many times. The chain links TRBV28 to TRBJ2-3; D may correspond to TRBD1 or TRBD2 (5 bases each). From germline, CDR1 is MDHEN and CDR2 SYDVKM. The V gene lost 2 bases and the J gene lost 3 bases, with 12 bases spanning the gap. This CDR3 is 15 amino acids long. CDR3 loop: CASSLGGSLTDTQYF. Written as DNA, the CDR3 is TGTGCCAGCAGTTTAGGGGGTAGTTTGACAGATACGCAGTATTTT.

This clonotype has at least ten counts. J is TRBJ2-3 and V is TRBV4-1; TRBD2 matches at 11 bases. Germline V gene lookup returns CDR1 MGHRA and CDR2 YSYEKL. After removal of 0 bases from V and 0 bases from J, the junction contained 8 bases not matched to a gene. This CDR3 has 19 amino acids. CDR3 residues: CASSQDWLAGGTSTDTQYF. As DNA, the CDR3 is TGCGCCAGCAGCCAAGATTGGCTAGCGGGGGGAACTAGCACAGATACGCAGTATTTT.

The rearrangement links TRBV4-3 to TRBJ1-3, with 8 bases identical to TRBD1. This CDR3 contains 15 residues. The germline CDR1 and CDR2 sequences are LGHNA and YSLEER. Losses at the gene ends were 3 bases for V and 8 bases for J; bases not matched to a gene: 9. CDR3 amino acids: CASSQGTGSGDTIYF. The CDR3 nucleotides read TGCGCCAGCAGCCAGGGGACAGGCTCCGGAGACACCATATATTTT.

This clonotype was detected ten times or more. The CDR3 DNA follows: TGTGCCAGCTCACCACCGGCAGACACAGATACGCAGTATTTT. It yields the protein CASSPPADTDTQYF. The chain is built from TRBV18 and TRBJ2-3; no clear D gene. The CDR3 is 14 amino acids. Per germline, CDR1 KGHSH and CDR2 LQKENI. Between the trimmed V and J ends, which lost 0 bases and 2 bases, there was a span of 6 bases.

The sample holds a few counts of this clonotype. A single base separates this from a much larger clone, so it may be a read error. The chain uses TRBV27 and TRBJ2-7, with D perhaps assigned TRBD1 or TRBD2 (5 bases each). V lost 4 bases, J lost 6 bases, and 7 bases lay in between. The germline gives CDR1 MNHEY, CDR2 SMNVEV (reference sequence). The CDR3 has 11 amino acids. The CDR3 reads CASSWGSEQYF. In DNA form, the CDR3 reads TGTGCCAGCAGTTGGGGGTCCGAGCAGTACTTC.

In its sample, this clonotype was seen many times. The chain carries TRBV5-4 and TRBJ2-2, with TRBD1 identical over 8 bases. V dropped 4 bases and J dropped 6; count of bases not matched to a gene: 8. The germline V gene encodes CDR1 SGHNT and CDR2 YYREEE (reference sequence). This CDR3 comprises 15 residues. DNA of the CDR3: TGTGCCAGCAGCCCATGGACAGGGAGTGCCGGGGAGCTGTTTTTT. It translates to CASSPWTGSAGELFF.